This is a list of T cell receptor beta chains from one sample in a study of T cell responses to AZD1222 COVID-19 vaccine. Clones were read by immunoSEQ multiplex PCR, and TCRdb kept only the in-frame ones, dropping some. Found here are some 36,000 clones, around nine tenths of them singletons; the top ten hold about 7%. Sequenced here: peripheral blood, sampled on day 0 of AZD1222 vaccination. All receptors derive from an adult in good health. The conserved cysteine and the conserved F or W are not part of the CDR3 here. The D gene is left open where the match is weak.

j_gene | v_gene | d_gene | CDR3aa
TRBJ2-7 | TRBV5-1 | . | ASSLVAGSSYEQY
TRBJ2-7 | TRBV10-1 | . | ASSESTVTYEQY
TRBJ1-1 | TRBV7-9 | . | ASSLGDVNTEAF
TRBJ2-2 | TRBV18 | . | ASSPWSDGGELF
TRBJ2-4 | TRBV5-1 | . | ASSLGPVSKNIQY
TRBJ2-1 | TRBV5-1 | TRBD2 | ASSLEASGTNEQF
TRBJ2-1 | TRBV5-1 | . | ASSLVGAPYNEQF
TRBJ2-1 | TRBV11-3 | . | ASKGGNEQF
TRBJ1-5 | TRBV5-4 | . | ASSLGGGDQPQH
TRBJ2-5 | TRBV6-6 | . | ASRDRDRTEWY
TRBJ1-3 | TRBV6-1 | . | ASSEASTGNTIY
TRBJ1-5 | TRBV2 | . | ASRIRQFSNQPQH
TRBJ2-5 | TRBV4-1 | TRBD1 | ASSRTGVQETQY
TRBJ2-7 | TRBV5-1 | . | ASSPGRTENEQY
TRBJ2-3 | TRBV15 | . | ATSRGRGSSTDTQY
TRBJ1-3 | TRBV19 | TRBD1 | ASSIAGGQTFGNTIY
TRBJ2-5 | TRBV7-8 | . | ASSPIQETQY
TRBJ2-7 | TRBV18 | . | ASSPTISYEQY
TRBJ2-1 | TRBV6-4 | TRBD2 | ASGRTSGRADEQF
TRBJ1-1 | TRBV18 | . | ASSPGQMNTEAF
TRBJ2-1 | TRBV12-3/TRBV12-4 | . | ASSFELGTEQF
TRBJ2-7 | TRBV7-2 | TRBD2 | ASSGRGGYEQY
TRBJ2-2 | TRBV9 | . | ASSDRDGYSRNTGELF
TRBJ2-1 | TRBV27 | . | ASPGGDAYNEQF
TRBJ2-1 | TRBV28 | TRBD2 | ASSLDAGAGNEQF
TRBJ2-3 | TRBV2 | TRBD2 | ASSEREGLYPQY
TRBJ2-7 | TRBV7-8 | TRBD1 | ASSLAGQGSYEQY
TRBJ2-1 | TRBV3-1/TRBV3-2 | . | ASSQSLVEQF
TRBJ2-1 | TRBV10-3 | . | AIRGAGDYNEQF
TRBJ1-2 | TRBV6-1 | TRBD1 | ASSEQPTQGALGYT
TRBJ2-7 | TRBV6-2/TRBV6-3 | . | ASSYDTASAYEQY
TRBJ2-3 | TRBV27 | . | ASSSFGSTDTQY
TRBJ1-5 | TRBV7-9 | TRBD1 | ASSLGQGLYQPQH
TRBJ1-5 | TRBV27 | . | ASRKTGYSNQPQH
TRBJ1-1 | TRBV5-5 | . | ASSLNTEAF
TRBJ2-5 | TRBV9 | . | ASSLGQETQY
TRBJ2-7 | TRBV7-9 | TRBD2 | ASSLTSGVYEQY
TRBJ1-2 | TRBV27 | . | ASSLRIAGEAGYT
TRBJ2-2 | TRBV19 | . | ASSIGATGELF
TRBJ1-1 | TRBV5-1 | TRBD1 | ASSTGTEDIMNTEAF
TRBJ1-1 | TRBV19 | . | ASSMRRGGTEAF
TRBJ1-1 | TRBV15 | . | ATKRTRNTEAF
TRBJ2-1 | TRBV20-1 | . | SARDGTEQF
TRBJ2-1 | TRBV29-1 | . | SVEDRLHEQF
TRBJ2-2 | TRBV19 | . | ASRVGMNTGELF
TRBJ2-1 | TRBV27 | TRBD2 | ASSSGAGGDYNEQF
TRBJ1-2 | TRBV7-9 | TRBD1 | ASSLEGATYGYT
TRBJ2-6 | TRBV12-5 | . | ATGSSGANVLT
TRBJ2-7 | TRBV10-3 | . | AISDPSSYEQY
TRBJ1-1 | TRBV6-5 | . | ASLRGQEAF
TRBJ1-3 | TRBV6-5 | . | ASRLQASGNTIY
TRBJ2-1 | TRBV12-5 | . | ASGLASAGEQF
TRBJ2-3 | TRBV6-1 | . | ASSEDRGGTDTQY
TRBJ1-1 | TRBV5-5 | TRBD1 | ASIQVGRGLNTEAF
TRBJ1-1 | TRBV9 | . | ASSVQTGNTEAF
TRBJ2-3 | TRBV13 | . | ASSLKSDTQY
TRBJ2-7 | TRBV3-1/TRBV3-2 | . | ASSQGGRRFLY
TRBJ2-3 | TRBV9 | . | ASSVGQTKDTQY
TRBJ2-7 | TRBV5-1 | . | ASSLEGRTQIPEHEQY